This T cell receptor (beta chain) was recorded in a study of T cell changes during pregnancy in multiple sclerosis. The length of the CDR3 is 14 residues. Germline V gene lookup returns CDR1 LGHNA and CDR2 YSLEER. The V end lost 3 bases, the J end lost 0 bases, and 8 bases lay between the germline ends. Clones were sequenced by immunoSEQ multiplex PCR, and TCRdb holds only the in-frame ones, with some missing. The sample records 75,000 to 95,000 clones, roughly 90% being singletons. This clonotype originated in a female donor in good health, enrolled as a control in a pregnancy study. This chain uses TRBV4-3 with TRBJ1-1, with D tentatively TRBD1 (5 bases). The sequencing here drew on peripheral blood, taken in the first trimester of pregnancy. As DNA, the CDR3 is TGCGCCAGCAGCCAGGGGCTCATGAACACTGAAGCTTTCTTT. Translated, it gives CASSQGLMNTEAFF.